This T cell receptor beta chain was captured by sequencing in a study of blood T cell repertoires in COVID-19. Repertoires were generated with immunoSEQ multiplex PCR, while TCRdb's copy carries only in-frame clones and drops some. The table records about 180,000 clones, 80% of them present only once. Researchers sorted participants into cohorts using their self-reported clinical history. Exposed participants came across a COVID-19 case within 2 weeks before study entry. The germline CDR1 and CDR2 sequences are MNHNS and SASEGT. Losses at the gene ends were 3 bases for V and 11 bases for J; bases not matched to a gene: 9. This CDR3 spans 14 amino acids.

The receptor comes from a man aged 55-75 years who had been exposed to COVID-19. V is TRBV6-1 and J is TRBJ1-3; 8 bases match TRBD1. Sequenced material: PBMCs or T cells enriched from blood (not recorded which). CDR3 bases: TGTGCCAGCAGTGAGGCAGGGGGCGCGACTGCCATATATTTT. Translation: CASSEAGGATAIYF.